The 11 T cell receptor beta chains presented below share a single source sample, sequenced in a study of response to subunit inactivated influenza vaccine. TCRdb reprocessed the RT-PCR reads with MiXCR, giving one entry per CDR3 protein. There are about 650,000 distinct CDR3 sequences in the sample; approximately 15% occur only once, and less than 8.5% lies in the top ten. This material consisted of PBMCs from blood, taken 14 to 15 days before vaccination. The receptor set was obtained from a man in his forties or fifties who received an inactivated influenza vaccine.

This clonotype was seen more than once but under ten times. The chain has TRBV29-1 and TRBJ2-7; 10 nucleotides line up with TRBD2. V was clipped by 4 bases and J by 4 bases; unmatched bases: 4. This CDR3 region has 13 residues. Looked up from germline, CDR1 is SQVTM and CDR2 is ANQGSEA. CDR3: CSVGGLALYEQYF. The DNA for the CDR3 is TGCAGCGTTGGGGGACTAGCGTTATACGAGCAGTACTTC.

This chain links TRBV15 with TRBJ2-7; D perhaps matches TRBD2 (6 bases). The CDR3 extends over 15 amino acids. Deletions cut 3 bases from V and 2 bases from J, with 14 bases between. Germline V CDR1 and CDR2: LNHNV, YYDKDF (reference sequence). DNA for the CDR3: TGTGCCACCAGCAGGGAAAAAGCTAGCGCCTACGAGCAGTACTTC. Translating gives CATSREKASAYEQYF.

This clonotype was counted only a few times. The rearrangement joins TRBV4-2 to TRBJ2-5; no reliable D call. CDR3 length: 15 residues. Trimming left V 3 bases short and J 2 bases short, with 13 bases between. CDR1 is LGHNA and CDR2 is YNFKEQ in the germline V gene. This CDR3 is CASSQGMGQQETQYF. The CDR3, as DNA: TGTGCCAGCAGCCAGGGGATGGGTCAACAAGAGACCCAGTACTTC.

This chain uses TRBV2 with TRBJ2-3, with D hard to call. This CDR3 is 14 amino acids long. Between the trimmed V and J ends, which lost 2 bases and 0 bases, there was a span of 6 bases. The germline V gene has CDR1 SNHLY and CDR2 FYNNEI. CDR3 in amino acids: CASSESRSTDTQYF. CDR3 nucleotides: TGTGCCAGCAGTGAAAGTAGGAGCACAGATACGCAGTATTTT.

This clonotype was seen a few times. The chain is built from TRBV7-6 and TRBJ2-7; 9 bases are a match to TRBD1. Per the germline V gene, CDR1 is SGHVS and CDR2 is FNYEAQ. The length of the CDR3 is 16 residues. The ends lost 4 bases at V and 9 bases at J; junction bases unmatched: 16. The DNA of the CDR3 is TGTGCCAGCAGCTCATGGACAGGGGCCAGCGGCGGACCGCAGTACTTC. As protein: CASSSWTGASGGPQYF.

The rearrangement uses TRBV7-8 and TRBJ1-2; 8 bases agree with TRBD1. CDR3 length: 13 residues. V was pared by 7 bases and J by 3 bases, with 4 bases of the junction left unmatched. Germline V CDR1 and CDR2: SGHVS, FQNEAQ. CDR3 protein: CASTSGQDYGYTF. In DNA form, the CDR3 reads TGTGCCAGCACCTCGGGACAGGACTATGGCTACACCTTC.

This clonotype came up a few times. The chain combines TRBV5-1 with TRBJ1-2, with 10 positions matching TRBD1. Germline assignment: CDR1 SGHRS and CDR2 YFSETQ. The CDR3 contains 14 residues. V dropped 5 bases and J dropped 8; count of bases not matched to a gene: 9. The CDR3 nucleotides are TGCGCCAGCAGTTACGACAGGGGGCGCGAAGGCTACACCTTC. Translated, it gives CASSYDRGREGYTF. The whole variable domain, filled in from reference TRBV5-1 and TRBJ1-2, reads KAGVTQTPRYLIKTRGQQVTLSCSPISGHRSVSWYQQTPGQGLQFLFEYFSETQRNKGNFPGRFSGRQFSNSRSEMNVSTLELGDSALYLCASSYDRGREGYTFGSGTRLTVV.

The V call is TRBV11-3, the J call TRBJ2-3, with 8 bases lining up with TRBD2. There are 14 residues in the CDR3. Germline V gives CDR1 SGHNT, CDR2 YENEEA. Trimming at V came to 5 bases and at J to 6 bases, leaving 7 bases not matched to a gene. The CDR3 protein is CASSPAGAADTQYF. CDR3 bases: TGTGCCAGCAGCCCAGCGGGAGCTGCGGATACGCAGTATTTT. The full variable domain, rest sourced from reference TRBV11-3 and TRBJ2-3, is EAGVVQSPRYKIIEKKQPVAFWCNPISGHNTLYWYLQNLGQGPELLIRYENEEAVDDSQLPKDRFSAERLKGVDSTLKIQPAELGDSAVYLCASSPAGAADTQYFGPGTRLTVL.

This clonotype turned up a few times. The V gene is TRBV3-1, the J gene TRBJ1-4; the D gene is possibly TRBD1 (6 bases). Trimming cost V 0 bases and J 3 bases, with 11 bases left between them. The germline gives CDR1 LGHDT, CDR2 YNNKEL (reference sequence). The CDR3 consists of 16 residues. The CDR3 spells CASSQDRTASNEKLFF. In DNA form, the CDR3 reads TGTGCCAGCAGCCAAGATAGGACAGCGTCTAATGAAAAACTGTTTTTT.

This CDR3 reads CASSPSSRGYNEQFF. The DNA for the CDR3 is TGTGCCAGCAGCCCTTCCTCCAGGGGGTACAATGAGCAGTTCTTC. The chain links TRBV5-6 to TRBJ2-1; 7 bases agree with TRBD1. V dropped 4 bases and J dropped 4; count of bases not matched to a gene: 8. The CDR3 has 15 residues. CDR1 and CDR2 (germline): SGHDT, YYEEEE. The full variable domain, with the rest looked up from reference TRBV5-6 and TRBJ2-1, is DAGVTQSPTHLIKTRGQQVTLRCSPKSGHDTVSWYQQALGQGPQFIFQYYEEEERQRGNFPDRFSGHQFPNYSSELNVNALLLGDSALYLCASSPSSRGYNEQFFGPGTRLTVL.

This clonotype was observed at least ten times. The CDR3 loop reads CASSLSGLADEQYF. In nucleotides, the CDR3 is TGTGCCAGCAGTTTATCGGGACTTGCAGACGAGCAGTACTTC. The gene calls are TRBV28 and TRBJ2-7; possibly TRBD2 for D (6 bases). Germline assignment: CDR1 MDHEN and CDR2 SYDVKM. The length of the CDR3 is 14 residues. Deletions cut 1 base from V and 5 bases from J, with 12 bases between.